Below, 4 T cell receptor beta chains from the same sample are listed, as sequenced in a study of cytomegalovirus exposure and HLA in healthy donors. Use of 60 Vbeta and 13 Jbeta primers characterized the PCR. Clones were read by immunoSEQ multiplex PCR, and TCRdb kept only the in-frame ones, dropping some. The sample holds 130,000 to 150,000 clones, over 75% seen once. The sequenced material came from PBMCs. These receptors originate from a man under 40 in good health and CMV-seronegative.

This clone occurred a few times. This chain links TRBV28 with TRBJ1-1, with 7 bases aligning to TRBD1. The CDR3 runs 14 residues. V lost 4 bases, J lost 3 bases, and 5 bases stayed unmatched. CDR1 MDHEN and CDR2 SYDVKM come from the germline V gene. The CDR3 region has the DNA TGTGCCAGCAGTTCTTGGCAGGGGGACACTGAAGCTTTCTTT. Its translation is CASSSWQGDTEAFF.

This chain uses TRBV19 with TRBJ1-2; 7 bases are a match to TRBD1. The CDR3 runs to 17 residues. In germline, CDR1 is LNHDA, CDR2 SQIVND (reference sequence). Trimming removed 2 bases from V and 6 bases from J; junction bases left unmatched: 15. The CDR3 sequence is CASSIMGLVRGNDGYTF. For the CDR3, the DNA is TGTGCCAGTAGTATAATGGGGCTGGTCAGGGGGAACGATGGCTACACCTTC.

The CDR3 sequence is CASSSGLIEQYF. The CDR3 DNA sequence: TGTGCCAGCTCATCGGGACTTATCGAGCAGTACTTC. The J gene is TRBJ2-7, the V gene TRBV18, with TRBD2 as a possible D gene (6 bases). The CDR3 has 12 residues. Per germline, CDR1 KGHSH and CDR2 LQKENI. V was clipped by 5 bases and J by 6 bases, with 11 bases between them.

The genes are TRBV5-4 and TRBJ2-2, with 8 bases lining up with TRBD1. The CDR3 runs 14 residues. The V and J ends lost 4 bases and 7 bases, in that order; junction bases with no gene match: 6. CDR1 SGHNT and CDR2 YYREEE come from the germline V gene (reference sequence). CDR3 amino acids: CASSEAGGIGELFF. In nucleotides, the CDR3 is TGTGCCAGCAGCGAGGCAGGGGGCATCGGGGAGCTGTTTTTT.